Following are 26 T cell receptor beta chains from one sample sequenced in a study of blood T cells in healthy people across ages. With a J-beta primer mix and a sample-barcoded 5' primer, a second PCR ran 7 to 11 cycles. TCRdb fed the 5' RACE reads into MiXCR, producing one record per CDR3 protein. The sample records more than 650,000 distinct CDR3 sequences, about 20% being singletons. Sequences were obtained from blood. These receptor sequences come from a man between 65 and 85 years old in good health.

Only a few counts were recorded for this clonotype. The chain carries TRBV14 and TRBJ2-1; D possibly corresponds to TRBD2 (6 bases). CDR3 size: 17 residues. The V end lost 5 bases, the J end lost 0 bases, and 17 bases lay between the germline ends. The germline V gene has CDR1 SGHDN and CDR2 FVKESK. CDR3 sequence: CASSSNGGLSSYNEQFF. In DNA, the CDR3 is TGTGCCAGCAGCTCAAATGGGGGACTGAGCTCCTACAATGAGCAGTTCTTC.

This chain connects TRBV3-1 to TRBJ2-1; possible D gene TRBD2, 6 bases. With 6 bases removed from V and 2 bases from J, the gap between germline ends came to 14 bases. The germline gives CDR1 LGHDT, CDR2 YNNKEL (reference sequence). CDR3 size: 15 residues. CDR3 region: CASRLSSVPYNEQFF. The CDR3, as DNA: TGTGCCAGCAGGCTCTCTAGCGTCCCCTACAATGAGCAGTTCTTC.

The chain couples TRBV5-5 to TRBJ2-3; D ambiguous. Germline values: CDR1 SGHKS, CDR2 YYEKEE (reference sequence). With 0 bases removed from V and 0 bases from J, the gap between germline ends came to 11 bases. This CDR3 is built from 16 residues. The CDR3 spells CASSLAGPPSTDTQYF. The CDR3 DNA reads TGTGCCAGCAGCTTGGCCGGGCCCCCTAGCACAGATACGCAGTATTTT.

This clonotype turned up a few times. The rearrangement joins TRBV6-1 to TRBJ1-5; possible D gene TRBD1, 5 bases. V lost 6 bases and J 5 bases, leaving 14 bases between the germline ends. Germline CDR1 and CDR2: MNHNS and SASEGT. This CDR3 comprises 14 residues. CDR3 in DNA: TGTGCCAGCAGCCAACTGGGGGTGGATCAGCCCCAGCATTTT. It translates to CASSQLGVDQPQHF.

The sample holds a few counts of this clonotype. This rearrangement joins TRBV6-5 to TRBJ1-5; a possible D gene is TRBD1 (6 bases). CDR3 length: 14 residues. Germline CDR1 MNHEY, CDR2 SVGAGI. Trimming took 10 bases from V and 6 from J, leaving 19 bases between them. In nucleotides, the CDR3 is TGTGCCACCAAGAGGCCAGGGGATGGTCAGCCCCAGCATTTT. Protein sequence: CATKRPGDGQPQHF.

This clonotype was detected a few times. Because the CDR3 is missing its conserved closing phenylalanine or tryptophan, this is likely a read error. The chain recombines TRBV27 with TRBJ2-5, with D perhaps TRBD2 (6 bases). The germline V and J ends were trimmed by 5 bases and 11 bases, with 24 bases remaining between them. CDR1 is MNHEY, CDR2 SMNVEV, per germline (reference sequence). CDR3 size: 15 residues. The CDR3, as DNA: TGTGCCAGCAGTCTGGGTAGGCAGGGAGGCCGGGAGCAGTACGTC. It codes for CASSLGRQGGREQYV.

This clonotype has more than one count but fewer than ten. The junction departs from the called germline gene at one end, perhaps through a read error. The chain has TRBV10-2 and TRBJ2-1; D is perhaps TRBD2 (6 bases). This CDR3 comprises 14 residues. The V gene's germline CDR1 is WSHSY and CDR2 SAAADI. The CDR3 loop is CASSVGSSYNERFF. CDR3 DNA sequence: TGCGCCAGCAGTGTCGGGAGCTCCTACAATGAGCGGTTCTTC.

This clonotype was counted between two and nine times. V usage is TRBV5-5 and J usage is TRBJ1-4; D is uncertain. V lost 1 base to trimming and J lost 0 bases, with 13 bases between them. There are 17 residues in the CDR3. Germline CDR1 SGHKS, CDR2 YYEKEE (reference sequence). CDR3 nucleotides: TGTGCCAGCAGCTTGTATGTAGAAACTGCAACTAATGAAAAACTGTTTTTT. It codes for CASSLYVETATNEKLFF.

CDR3 DNA: TGCGCCAGCAGCCAGGCCGGGACAGGGATCTACGAGCAGTACTTC. This sequence encodes CASSQAGTGIYEQYF. The rearrangement joins TRBV4-1 to TRBJ2-7; 9 bases fit TRBD1. The CDR3 is 15 amino acids. V gave up 3 bases and J gave up 3 bases; unmatched junction bases: 6. Germline-derived CDR1 and CDR2 are MGHRA and YSYEKL.

This sequence joins TRBV18 and TRBJ2-3; 9 positions agree with TRBD2. The germline V gene has CDR1 KGHSH and CDR2 LQKENI. Germline trimming cut 1 base from V and 5 bases from J; bases unmatched to any gene: 4. The CDR3 length is 15 residues. The CDR3 nucleotides are TGTGCCAGCTCACCACGGAGCGGGGGGAAAGATACGCAGTATTTT. Translated, it gives CASSPRSGGKDTQYF.

J is TRBJ2-3 and V is TRBV12-5; the D is unclear. The ends were cut back, 1 base at V and 1 base at J, with 3 bases in the middle. This CDR3 has 13 amino acids. From germline, CDR1 is LGHNT and CDR2 FRNRAP. The CDR3, as DNA: TGTGCTAGTGGTTTGGGGGGCACAGATACGCAGTATTTT. Translation gives CASGLGGTDTQYF.

The chain combines TRBV3-1 with TRBJ2-7, with D possibly TRBD2 on 7 matching bases. The DNA matches TRBJ2-5 better at its end, which makes the J call doubtful. This CDR3 spans 17 amino acids. Germline loops: CDR1 LGHDT, CDR2 YNNKEL (reference sequence). DNA of the CDR3: TGTGCCAGCAGCCAAGATAAGGGGGACTACACCAGAGAGACCCAGTACTTC. Translation: CASSQDKGDYTRETQYF.

The rearrangement joins TRBV28 to TRBJ2-1; 12 bases align to TRBD1. Germline values: CDR1 MDHEN, CDR2 SYDVKM. The V gene end was trimmed by 5 bases and the J gene end by 7 bases; junction bases not matched to a gene: 15. CDR3 length: 18 residues. This chain's CDR3 is CASSTPAPGTGGTNEQFF. For the CDR3, the DNA is TGTGCCAGCAGTACCCCGGCCCCCGGGACAGGGGGCACAAATGAGCAGTTCTTC.

The chain is built from TRBV24-1 and TRBJ1-5; D is possibly TRBD1 (6 bases). The CDR3 is 13 residues long. Per germline, CDR1 KGHDR and CDR2 SFDVKD. V lost 4 bases and J 5 bases, leaving 8 bases between the germline ends. In DNA, the CDR3 is TGTGCCACCAGTGACACAGGGTATCAGCCCCAGCATTTT. This encodes CATSDTGYQPQHF.

This clonotype was found once. The chain employs TRBV28 and TRBJ2-5, with 11 bases matching TRBD2. The J call is uncertain, as TRBJ2-7 better fits the DNA end. This CDR3 spans 15 amino acids. Germline CDR1 is MDHEN and CDR2 is SYDVKM. In DNA form, the CDR3 reads TGTGCCAGCAGTTTAAGACTAGCGGGGATCTACGAGCAGTACTTC. Protein sequence: CASSLRLAGIYEQYF.

The gene calls are TRBV13 and TRBJ2-1; no reliable D call. Gene TRBJ2-7 matches the end of the DNA better, so the J call may be wrong. CDR1 PRHDT and CDR2 FYEKMQ come from the germline V gene (reference sequence). This CDR3 is built from 15 residues. The CDR3 reads CASSLAYQSSYEQYF. In DNA form, the CDR3 reads TGTGCCAGCAGCTTAGCCTACCAGAGCTCCTACGAGCAGTACTTC.

V gene TRBV12-3 or TRBV12-4 combines with J gene TRBJ1-6; 7 nucleotides match TRBD1. This CDR3 is built from 14 residues. Trimming took 7 bases from V and 7 from J; bases not matched to a gene: 7. CDR3 coding DNA: TGTGCCAGCAATCTGGGACAGCCAAATTCACCCCTCCACTTT. As protein: CASNLGQPNSPLHF.

This clonotype has a count of ten or more. The chain has TRBV10-3 and TRBJ2-3, with D perhaps TRBD2 (5 bases). The V gene lost 3 bases and the J gene lost 5 bases, with 12 bases spanning the gap. Germline CDR1 ENHRY, CDR2 SYGVKD. CDR3 length equals 14 residues. CDR3: CAISESPRGDTQYF. The CDR3 DNA is TGTGCCATCAGTGAAAGCCCCCGGGGAGATACGCAGTATTTT.

This rearrangement joins TRBV2 to TRBJ2-5; tentatively, D is TRBD2 (6 bases). The germline CDR1 and CDR2 sequences are SNHLY and FYNNEI. The ends were cut back, 8 bases at V and 5 bases at J, with 18 bases in the middle. The CDR3 runs 14 residues. The CDR3 sequence: CASRYSGEVETQYF. The CDR3 region has the DNA TGTGCCAGCCGTTATAGCGGAGAGGTTGAGACCCAGTACTTC. Combining the CDR3 with reference TRBV2 and TRBJ2-5 gives the whole variable domain EPEVTQTPSHQVTQMGQEVILRCVPISNHLYFYWYRQILGQKVEFLVSFYNNEISEKSEIFDDQFSVERPDGSNFTLKIRSTKLEDSAMYFCASRYSGEVETQYFGPGTRLLVL.

The gene calls are TRBV14 and TRBJ1-2, with TRBD1 as a possible D gene (5 bases). Between the trimmed V and J ends, which lost 0 bases and 4 bases, there was a span of 12 bases. CDR1 SGHDN and CDR2 FVKESK come from the germline V gene. CDR3 size: 15 residues. In DNA, the CDR3 is TGTGCCAGCAGCCAAGAGGTTGTCGGGACCTATGGCTACACCTTC. This encodes CASSQEVVGTYGYTF.

This clonotype has just a few counts. The J gene is TRBJ1-6, the V gene TRBV27; possibly TRBD1 for D (5 bases). V lost 4 bases and J 0 bases, leaving 13 bases between the germline ends. The CDR3 runs to 17 residues. CDR1 and CDR2 (germline): MNHEY, SMNVEV (reference sequence). CDR3 sequence reads: CASSSPGRTSYNSPLHF. DNA for the CDR3: TGTGCCAGCAGTTCCCCGGGACGGACCTCCTATAATTCACCCCTCCACTTT.

V is TRBV20-1 and J is TRBJ1-4; a possible D gene is TRBD1 (5 bases). The CDR3 extends over 17 amino acids. The germline CDR1 and CDR2 sequences are DFQATT and SNEGSKA (reference sequence). Between the trimmed V and J ends, which lost 2 bases and 6 bases, there was a span of 22 bases. The CDR3 nucleotides are TGCAGTGCTAGATCGAAACGACACGGGGCCCCCCATGAAAAACTGTTTTTT. Its protein product is CSARSKRHGAPHEKLFF.

Written as DNA, the CDR3 is TGTGCCAGCTCACCAGCTCTAGCGGGCCACAATGAGCAGTTCTTC. It yields the protein CASSPALAGHNEQFF. This chain links TRBV18 with TRBJ2-1; 8 positions agree with TRBD2. CDR3 length: 15 amino acids. Germline V gives CDR1 KGHSH, CDR2 LQKENI. V lost 2 bases and J lost 5; bases outside the gene matches: 5. Combining the CDR3 with reference TRBV18 and TRBJ2-1 gives the whole variable domain NAGVMQNPRHLVRRRGQEARLRCSPMKGHSHVYWYRQLPEEGLKFMVYLQKENIIDESGMPKERFSAEFPKEGPSILRIQQVVRGDSAAYFCASSPALAGHNEQFFGPGTRLTVL.

This chain links TRBV25-1 with TRBJ2-4; the match to TRBD2 covers 7 bases. Trimming took 1 base from V and 2 from J; bases not matched to a gene: 8. This CDR3 contains 17 residues. The germline gives CDR1 MGHDK, CDR2 SYGVNS. The CDR3, as DNA: TGTGCCAGCAGTGAATCGAAAGCGGGACTTACCAAAAACATTCAGTACTTC. Protein: CASSESKAGLTKNIQYF.

The chain carries TRBV7-9 and TRBJ1-2; tentative D call: TRBD1 (5 bases). The CDR3 has 15 residues. Germline values: CDR1 SEHNR, CDR2 FQNEAQ (reference sequence). The V gene lost 1 base and the J gene lost 4 bases, with 13 bases spanning the gap. DNA of the CDR3: TGTGCCAGCAGCTTAGAGGCAGGGAACTTCTATGGCTACACCTTC. It translates to CASSLEAGNFYGYTF. The complete variable domain, with remaining parts taken from reference TRBV7-9 and TRBJ1-2, reads DTGVSQNPRHKITKRGQNVTFRCDPISEHNRLYWYRQTLGQGPEFLTYFQNEAQLEKSRLLSDRFSAERPKGSFSTLEIQRTEQGDSAMYLCASSLEAGNFYGYTFGSGTRLTVV.

In this sample, this clonotype turned up a few times. The chain recombines TRBV12-3 or TRBV12-4 with TRBJ1-6; the D is unclear. The CDR3 loop spans 17 amino acids. Trimming cost V 2 bases and J 7 bases, with 18 bases left between them. CDR3 bases: TGTGCCAGCAGTTTAAGTAGGGAGTCGCGAGGGAATTCACCCCTCCACTTT. Protein: CASSLSRESRGNSPLHF.